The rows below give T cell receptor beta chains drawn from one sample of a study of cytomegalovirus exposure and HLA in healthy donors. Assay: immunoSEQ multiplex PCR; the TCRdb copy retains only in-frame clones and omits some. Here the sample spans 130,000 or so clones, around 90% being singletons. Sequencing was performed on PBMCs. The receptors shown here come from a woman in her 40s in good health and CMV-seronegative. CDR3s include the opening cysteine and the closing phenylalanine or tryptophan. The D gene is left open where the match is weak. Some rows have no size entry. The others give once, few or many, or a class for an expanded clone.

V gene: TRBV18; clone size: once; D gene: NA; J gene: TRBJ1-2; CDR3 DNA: TGTGCCAGCTCACCACCGGCGTCCAGGGTAAACTATGGCTACACCTTC; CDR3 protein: CASSPPASRVNYGYTF
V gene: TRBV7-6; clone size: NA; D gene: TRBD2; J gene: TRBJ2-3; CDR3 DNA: TGTGCCAGCAGCTTAGGACGGGGGGGCACAGATACGCAGTATTTT; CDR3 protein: CASSLGRGGTDTQYF
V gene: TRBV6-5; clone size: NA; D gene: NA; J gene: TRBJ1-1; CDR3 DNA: TGTGCCAGCAGTCAAGGGGCCCTGGGAGCTTTCTTT; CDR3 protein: CASSQGALGAFF
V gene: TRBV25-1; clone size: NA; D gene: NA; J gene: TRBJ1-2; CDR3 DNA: TGTGCCAGCAGTCCGTACAGGTCAGGGCTCCATGGCTACACCTTC; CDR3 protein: CASSPYRSGLHGYTF
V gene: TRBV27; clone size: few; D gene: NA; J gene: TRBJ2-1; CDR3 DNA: TGTGCCAGCAGTTCCGGGACAATCAATGAGCAGTTCTTC; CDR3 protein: CASSSGTINEQFF
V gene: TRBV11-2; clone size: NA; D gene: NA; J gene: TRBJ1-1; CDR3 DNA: TGTGCCAGCAGCTTAGTGAGGAACACTGAAGCTTTCTTT; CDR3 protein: CASSLVRNTEAFF
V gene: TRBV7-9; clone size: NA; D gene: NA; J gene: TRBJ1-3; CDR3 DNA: TGTTCCAGCAGCCAACTTAGCTCTGGAAACACCATATATTTT; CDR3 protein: CSSSQLSSGNTIYF
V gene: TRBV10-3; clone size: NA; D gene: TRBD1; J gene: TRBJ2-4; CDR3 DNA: TGTGCCATCAGTGAGACGGGACAGGGACCGGCCAAAAACATTCAGTACTTC; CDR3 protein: CAISETGQGPAKNIQYF
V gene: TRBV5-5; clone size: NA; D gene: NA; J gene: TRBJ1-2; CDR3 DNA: TGTGCCAGCAGCCTATTCCTAGGGGTCAGCAACTATGGCTACACCTTC; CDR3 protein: CASSLFLGVSNYGYTF
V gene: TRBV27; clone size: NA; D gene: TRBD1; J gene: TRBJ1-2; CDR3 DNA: TGTGCCAGCAGACGGACAGGGTCTAACTATGGCTACACCTTC; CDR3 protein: CASRRTGSNYGYTF